A single sample is the source of the 17 T cell receptor beta chains below, sequenced in a study of blood T cell repertoires in COVID-19. Generated by immunoSEQ multiplex PCR, the TCRdb table keeps only in-frame clones and is missing some. The repertoire holds about 68,000 clones, with around 83% as singletons. The sequencing sample was made of peripheral blood. These receptors were obtained from an older man with acute or convalescent COVID-19.

The genes are TRBV20-1 and TRBJ2-3, with 9 bases aligning to TRBD2. The V gene end was trimmed by 3 bases and the J gene end by 1 base; junction bases not matched to a gene: 2. Germline CDR1 DFQATT, CDR2 SNEGSKA (reference sequence). There are 14 residues in the CDR3. The CDR3 nucleotides read TGCAGTGCTAGTCTAGCGGGACGCACAGATACGCAGTATTTT. This encodes CSASLAGRTDTQYF.

In this sample, this clone turned up once. V and J are TRBV7-9 and TRBJ2-2; 7 positions agree with TRBD1. Trimming took 6 bases from V and 6 from J; bases not matched to a gene: 1. This CDR3 comprises 12 residues. The V gene's germline CDR1 is SEHNR and CDR2 FQNEAQ (reference sequence). The CDR3 bases are TGTGCCAGCAGGACAGGGTCCGGGGAGCTGTTTTTT. Translated: CASRTGSGELFF.

The chain employs TRBV20-1 and TRBJ2-3; the D gene is possibly TRBD2 (6 bases). Per the germline V gene, CDR1 is DFQATT and CDR2 is SNEGSKA (reference sequence). The CDR3 totals 15 residues. Trimming shortened V by 3 bases and J by 1 base, and 14 bases separated the two germline ends. DNA of the CDR3: TGCAGTGCTAGTTTTAGCGGAGCCCGCACAGATACGCAGTATTTT. It specifies CSASFSGARTDTQYF.

The chain combines TRBV9 with TRBJ2-7; 10 positions agree with TRBD1. The CDR3 extends over 15 amino acids. Germline V lookup: CDR1 SGDLS, CDR2 YYNGEE. J was trimmed by 3 bases and V by 4 bases; bases with no gene match: 7. The CDR3 here is CASSPAWDRGYEQYF. CDR3 DNA: TGTGCCAGCAGCCCAGCGTGGGACAGGGGCTACGAGCAGTACTTC. Looking up the rest from reference TRBV9 and TRBJ2-7 gives the full variable domain: DSGVTQTPKHLITATGQRVTLRCSPRSGDLSVYWYQQSLDQGLQFLIQYYNGEERAKGNILERFSAQQFPDLHSELNLSSLELGDSALYFCASSPAWDRGYEQYFGPGTRLTVT.

The V and J genes are TRBV6-5 and TRBJ2-3; 7 bases fit TRBD1. J lost 0 bases, V lost 6 bases, and 3 bases had no gene match. Germline assignment: CDR1 MNHEY and CDR2 SVGAGI. The CDR3 sequence is 14 residues long. In nucleotides, the CDR3 is TGTGCCAGCAGCCCGGGACAGAGCACAGATACGCAGTATTTT. Encoded protein: CASSPGQSTDTQYF.

The rearrangement links TRBV12-3 or TRBV12-4 to TRBJ2-1; 9 bases fit TRBD1. There are 13 residues in the CDR3. Germline trimming cut 8 bases from V and 8 bases from J; bases unmatched to any gene: 7. CDR3 in amino acids: CASRTGVSDEQFF. The CDR3 DNA follows: TGTGCCAGCCGGACAGGGGTCTCGGATGAGCAGTTCTTC.

The J gene is TRBJ1-5, the V gene TRBV28, with D possibly TRBD1 on 5 matching bases. Germline V gives CDR1 MDHEN, CDR2 SYDVKM. Trimming pared 3 bases from V and 0 bases from J, leaving 9 bases between. This CDR3 region has 15 residues. CDR3 sequence (DNA): TGTGCCAGCAGTTTTACCCAGGGTAGCAATCAGCCCCAGCATTTT. Translating it yields CASSFTQGSNQPQHF.

The chain employs TRBV6-5 and TRBJ1-1, with 7 bases aligning to TRBD1. Germline V gene lookup returns CDR1 MNHEY and CDR2 SVGAGI. CDR3 length: 15 residues. J lost 4 bases, V lost 0 bases, and 5 bases had no gene match. The DNA of the CDR3 is TGTGCCAGCAGTTACTCGATACAGGGGTTCACTGAAGCTTTCTTT. Its translation is CASSYSIQGFTEAFF.

The chain is built from TRBV9 and TRBJ2-2, with a possible D match to TRBD1 (5 bases). The CDR3 covers 16 residues. V lost 3 bases, J lost 3 bases, and 15 bases lay in between. Germline CDR1 is SGDLS and CDR2 is YYNGEE. The CDR3 is CASSAPPGYDTGELFF. The CDR3 coding sequence is TGTGCCAGCAGCGCCCCCCCAGGGTACGACACCGGGGAGCTGTTTTTT.

The rearrangement links TRBV28 to TRBJ2-3; maybe TRBD1 (5 bases). The CDR3 contains 14 residues. CDR1 is MDHEN, CDR2 SYDVKM, per germline. The ends were cut back, 8 bases at V and 4 bases at J, with 16 bases in the middle. The CDR3 coding sequence is TGTGCCAGCCGCAGGGTACAGGCCGCAGATACGCAGTATTTT. Its translation is CASRRVQAADTQYF.

This clone was found a few times. In DNA form, the CDR3 reads TGTGCCACCAGTGACCCGATGGGGGGCCAAGAGACCCAGTACTTC. It yields the protein CATSDPMGGQETQYF. The chain uses TRBV24-1 and TRBJ2-5; possible D gene TRBD2, 6 bases. V lost 4 bases, J lost 1 base, and 12 bases lay in between. Germline V gives CDR1 KGHDR, CDR2 SFDVKD. The CDR3 extends over 15 amino acids.

V gene TRBV6-2 or TRBV6-3 combines with J gene TRBJ1-6, with 8 bases fitting TRBD1. Trimming removed 7 bases from V and 7 bases from J; junction bases left unmatched: 9. The CDR3 extends over 15 amino acids. The germline V gene encodes CDR1 MNHEY and CDR2 SVGEGT. CDR3 in DNA: TGTGCCAGCACCCCAAGGACAGGGAGGAATTCACCCCTCCACTTT. Protein: CASTPRTGRNSPLHF.

This clone showed up just a few times. The genes are TRBV7-2 and TRBJ2-1, with D perhaps matching TRBD1 (5 bases). Germline values: CDR1 SGHTA, CDR2 FQGNSA. V was trimmed by 4 bases and J by 6 bases, leaving 10 bases between them. CDR3 length: 13 residues. The CDR3 DNA sequence: TGTGCCAGCAGCTCCAGGGTGGGCAATGAGCAGTTCTTC. This sequence encodes CASSSRVGNEQFF.

The table lists this clone with a count of one. The chain recombines TRBV9 with TRBJ1-1; no reliable D call. Trimming pared 3 bases from V and 0 bases from J, leaving 18 bases between. Germline CDR1 SGDLS, CDR2 YYNGEE. CDR3 length equals 17 residues. In DNA, the CDR3 is TGTGCCAGCAGCGCCCAATCTTCTACAGATATGAACACTGAAGCTTTCTTT. Its protein is CASSAQSSTDMNTEAFF.

This clone was counted a few times. CDR3 in DNA: TGTGCCAGCAGTCCCGGACTAGCGGCTAATGAAGAGACCCAGTACTTC. Encoded protein: CASSPGLAANEETQYF. The gene calls are TRBV28 and TRBJ2-5; TRBD2 agrees at 10 bases. The CDR3 loop spans 16 amino acids. Germline V lookup: CDR1 MDHEN, CDR2 SYDVKM. The V and J ends lost 5 bases and 3 bases, in that order; junction bases with no gene match: 9.

The V call is TRBV4-3, the J call TRBJ1-5, with TRBD1 matching 9 bases. The CDR3 is 15 amino acids. Germline V gene data show CDR1 as LGHNA and CDR2 as YSLEER. V trimming: 4 bases; J trimming: 3 bases; junction bases outside the gene matches: 4. CDR3 nucleotides: TGCGCCAGCAGCCCGTGGACAGGGGTCAATCAGCCCCAGCATTTT. It encodes CASSPWTGVNQPQHF.

This chain joins TRBV30 and TRBJ1-1; 7 bases line up with TRBD1. The CDR3 runs to 13 residues. Germline V gene lookup returns CDR1 GTSNPN and CDR2 SVGIG (reference sequence). J gave up 7 bases and V 4 bases, and 9 bases lay outside the gene matches. Here the CDR3 reads CAWKRLRDSEAFF. CDR3 DNA sequence: TGTGCCTGGAAACGTCTAAGGGACAGTGAAGCTTTCTTT.